These T cell receptor beta chains were read from a single sample in a study of shared clonotypes between healthy human individuals. Sequenced by immunoSEQ multiplex PCR; TCRdb stores in-frame clones only, minus some. Here the sample spans 2 million to 2.5 million clones, over 85% being singletons. The sample comprised naive CD4+ T cells from PBMCs. The receptors come from a man between 18 and 35 years old in good health. Some clones in this sample may be carry-over from other donors' samples. CDR3s include the opening cysteine and the closing phenylalanine or tryptophan. A D gene is named only where the DNA matches it firmly. Some rows mark clone size as missing; the rest say once, few, many or name a class of expanded clone.

V gene	J gene	D gene	clone size	CDR3 protein	CDR3 DNA
TRBV18	TRBJ2-3	TRBD2	-	CASSPPGGGTDTQYF	TGTGCCAGCTCACCACCGGGGGGGGGCACAGATACGCAGTATTTT
TRBV15	TRBJ2-3	-	-	CATSSSTDTQYF	TGTGCCACCAGCAGTAGCACAGATACGCAGTATTTT
TRBV5-8	TRBJ1-1	-	-	CASSWGVAWDTEAFF	TGTGCCAGCAGCTGGGGGGTCGCCTGGGACACTGAAGCTTTCTTT
TRBV27	TRBJ2-2	-	-	CASSSRLGISGELFF	TGTGCCAGCAGTTCACGACTTGGGATCTCCGGGGAGCTGTTTTTT
TRBV28	TRBJ2-7	-	-	CASSFLTNWGFITYEQYF	TGTGCCAGCAGTTTTCTCACCAATTGGGGATTCATAACCTACGAGCAGTACTTC
TRBV11-3	TRBJ2-1	-	once	CASSLELVRIPSYNEQFF	TGTGCCAGCAGCTTAGAGTTGGTTCGGATTCCCTCTTACAATGAGCAGTTCTTC
TRBV7-7	TRBJ2-3	TRBD2	-	CASSAGLAPNTDTQYF	TGTGCCAGCAGCGCCGGACTAGCGCCGAACACAGATACGCAGTATTTT
TRBV18	TRBJ2-7	TRBD2	-	CASSPRDYTYEQYF	TGTGCCAGCTCACCAAGGGACTATACCTACGAGCAGTACTTC
TRBV23-1	TRBJ1-4	-	-	CASSQLGQLNEKLFF	TGCGCCAGCAGTCAATTAGGGCAGCTTAATGAAAAACTGTTTTTT
TRBV11-2	TRBJ2-3	-	-	CASSGGTFADTQYF	TGTGCCAGCAGCGGGGGGACTTTCGCAGATACGCAGTATTTT
TRBV7-6	TRBJ2-7	-	-	CASSLLGESYEQYF	TGTGCCAGCAGCTTATTAGGGGAGTCCTACGAGCAGTACTTC
TRBV9	TRBJ2-2	-	-	CASSVVGTGTGELFF	TGTGCCAGCAGCGTAGTGGGGACGGGCACCGGGGAGCTGTTTTTT
TRBV2	TRBJ2-5	TRBD1	-	CASSMTGGLGETQYF	TGTGCCAGCAGTATGACAGGGGGCTTGGGGGAGACCCAGTACTTC
TRBV28	TRBJ1-1	-	-	CASSLRGNTEAFF	TGTGCCAGCAGTTTGAGGGGAAACACTGAAGCTTTCTTT
TRBV2	TRBJ2-1	TRBD1	-	CASSEAASGTGRNEQFF	TGTGCCAGCAGTGAAGCGGCTTCCGGGACAGGGAGGAATGAGCAGTTCTTC
TRBV6-5	TRBJ1-5	-	-	CASRNREESNQPQHF	TGTGCCAGCAGGAACAGGGAAGAGAGCAATCAGCCCCAGCATTTT
TRBV28	TRBJ1-2	-	-	CASSLGQVGYTF	TGTGCCAGCAGTTTGGGCCAGGTTGGCTACACCTTC
TRBV28	TRBJ1-1	-	-	CASSLGFEAFF	TGTGCCAGCAGTTTAGGGTTTGAAGCTTTCTTT
TRBV6-1	TRBJ1-2	-	-	CASSREGINYGYTF	TGTGCCAGCAGTAGGGAGGGGATCAACTATGGCTACACCTTC
TRBV6-5	TRBJ1-2	TRBD1	-	CASSYRTGNGYTF	TGTGCCAGCAGTTATAGGACAGGGAATGGCTACACCTTC
TRBV6-6	TRBJ1-1	-	-	CASSYSRRDAEAFF	TGTGCCAGCAGTTACTCCCGCAGGGATGCTGAAGCTTTCTTT
TRBV6-6	TRBJ2-1	TRBD1	-	CATCHYPGQGANEQFF	TGTGCCACCTGTCATTACCCGGGACAGGGGGCCAATGAGCAGTTCTTC
TRBV5-6	TRBJ2-3	TRBD1	-	CASSLATGGRGDTQYF	TGTGCCAGCAGCTTGGCGACAGGGGGCAGGGGAGATACGCAGTATTTT
TRBV18	TRBJ2-5	TRBD2	-	CASSLGLAVQETQYF	TGTGCCAGCTCCCTGGGACTAGCGGTACAAGAGACCCAGTACTTC
TRBV28	TRBJ2-7	TRBD1	-	CASLSGGYEQYF	TGTGCTAGCCTATCAGGGGGCTACGAGCAGTACTTC
TRBV11-2	TRBJ2-1	TRBD2	-	CASSPVAGPYRGEQFF	TGTGCCAGCAGCCCCGTAGCGGGACCCTATAGGGGTGAGCAGTTCTTC
TRBV15	TRBJ2-7	-	-	CATSREGRTYEQYF	TGTGCCACCAGCAGAGAAGGTCGAACCTACGAGCAGTACTTC
TRBV7-2	TRBJ2-3	-	-	CASSLVGPTDTQYF	TGTGCCAGCAGCTTAGTGGGCCCTACAGATACGCAGTATTTT
TRBV2	TRBJ1-2	-	-	CASSDGFNYGYTF	TGTGCCAGCAGTGATGGTTTTAACTATGGCTACACCTTC
TRBV5-1	TRBJ2-5	TRBD2	-	CASSLAGRAASGRVKTQYF	TGCGCCAGCAGCTTGGCCGGGAGGGCGGCTAGCGGGAGAGTAAAGACCCAGTACTTC
TRBV6-5	TRBJ2-1	TRBD2	-	CASSLGGNGEFF	TGTGCCAGCAGCCTCGGGGGGAACGGGGAGTTCTTC
TRBV19	TRBJ1-2	-	-	CASTAFGGEYSGYTF	TGTGCCAGTACCGCTTTTGGGGGCGAGTATAGTGGCTACACCTTC
TRBV6-1	TRBJ2-7	-	once	CASMGGRVYEQYF	TGTGCCAGCATGGGGGGCCGAGTATACGAGCAGTACTTC
TRBV5-1	TRBJ2-2	-	-	CASSLSTNTGELFF	TGCGCCAGCAGCTTGAGCACTAACACCGGGGAGCTGTTTTTT
TRBV13	TRBJ2-1	-	-	CASSFGGNSYNEQFF	TGTGCCAGCAGCTTCGGCGGGAACTCCTACAATGAGCAGTTCTTC
TRBV11-2	TRBJ1-5	-	-	CASSYTDNQPQHF	TGTGCCAGCAGCTATACAGACAATCAGCCCCAGCATTTT
TRBV2	TRBJ2-7	-	-	CASSDQGGGYEQYF	TGTGCCAGCAGTGATCAGGGGGGAGGGTACGAGCAGTACTTC
TRBV5-4	TRBJ2-3	-	-	CASSLYSTDTQYF	TGTGCCAGCAGCTTGTATAGCACAGATACGCAGTATTTT
TRBV6-1	TRBJ1-2	-	-	CASSEARGELGGYTF	TGTGCCAGCAGTGAAGCGCGGGGTGAATTGGGAGGCTACACCTTC
TRBV28	TRBJ2-3	TRBD2	once	CASSSTSGLTDTQYF	TGTGCCAGCAGTTCTACTAGCGGGCTCACAGATACGCAGTATTTT
TRBV28	TRBJ2-7	-	once	CASSGSYYEQYF	TGTGCCAGCAGTGGGAGCTACTACGAGCAGTACTTC
TRBV11-2	TRBJ2-7	TRBD2	-	CASSLSAGGSYEQYF	TGTGCCAGCAGCTTGTCAGCGGGAGGCTCCTACGAGCAGTACTTC
TRBV9	TRBJ2-4	-	-	CASSVGAGTKNIQYF	TGTGCCAGCAGCGTAGGAGCAGGGACCAAAAACATTCAGTACTTC
TRBV6-5	TRBJ2-3	-	-	CASSWSSPSTDTQYF	TGTGCCAGCAGTTGGTCATCGCCGAGCACAGATACGCAGTATTTT